This T cell receptor beta chain was identified in a study of CXCR3-negative and CXCR3-positive naive CD8 T cells. Study information: Roughly 1.5 +/- 0.3 million TRB reads came from each library, giving about 135 million in total. Findings and limits, study-wide: Each naive subset displayed comparably high diversity, whereas memory CD8+ cells displayed much lower diversity. With respect to TRBV-TRBJ usage, naive CXCR3-negative and CXCR3-positive cells were similar; memory differed.

This CDR3 is built from 15 residues. From germline, CDR1 is SGHTA and CDR2 FQGTGA. The authors made the TRB cDNA libraries by 5' RACE using UMI labels. Using the 5' RACE reads, TCRdb records one entry per CDR3 protein without DNA. In all, the sample yields about 57,000 distinct CDR3 sequences. The study sorted every CD8+ T cell subset in triplicate at 250,000 to 300,000 cells each. Regarding this clonotype: What it binds is not known.

The source is a human donor in good health. Some clones in this sample may be carry-over from other donors' samples. Input material: memory CD8+ T cells from blood. The genes are TRBV7-3 and TRBJ2-3. The CDR3 reads CASSPKADITDTQYF. Drawing the rest from reference TRBV7-3 and TRBJ2-3, the complete variable domain is GAGVSQTPSNKVTEKGKYVELRCDPISGHTALYWYRQSLGQGPEFLIYFQGTGAADDSGLPNDRFFAVRPEGSVSTLKIQRTERGDSAVYLCASSPKADITDTQYFGPGTRLTVL.